This TCR beta chain was profiled in a study of early T cells in non-severe SARS-CoV-2 infection. For the study at large: The sequenced material was bulk RNA from unsorted whole blood, and its chains were unpaired.

Study results and caveats: Matching with VDJdb favored anti-spike CD8 responses (missing private and CD4 specificities).

The table lists this clonotype with a few counts. What it recognizes is unknown. Unique molecular identifiers were affixed to single, distinct cDNA molecules. MiXCR was run by TCRdb on the 5' RACE reads, yielding one entry per CDR3 protein. The sample yields tens of thousands of distinct CDR3 sequences, around 14% seen once. V was pared by 0 bases and J by 2 bases, with 5 bases of the junction left unmatched. This CDR3 spans 18 amino acids. CDR1 is KGHSH and CDR2 is LQKENI in the germline V gene. Sequences were obtained from whole blood. V gene TRBV18 combines with J gene TRBJ2-6, with TRBD1 matching 9 bases. This receptor was obtained from an adult who was a healthcare worker with PCR-confirmed SARS-CoV-2 infection or an uninfected control (not recorded which). CDR3 nucleotides: TGTGCCAGCTCACCACCGACAGGGGGGGCTACTGGGGCCAACGTCCTGACTTTC. Amino acid sequence: CASSPPTGGATGANVLTF.